The clone carrying this T cell receptor (beta chain) occurred many times. No antigen is known for it. TCRdb itself ran the 5' RACE reads through MiXCR, one entry per CDR3 protein. The sample shows 30,000 to 40,000 distinct CDR3 sequences, around 10% of them seen only once. The data are from a study of neurological immune-mediated disorders. Whole-study findings and limits: No expanded-clone CDR3 amino acid sequence recurred across subjects, suggesting private TCR-beta repertoires.

The time point: technical triplicate 1. The CDR3 runs to 13 residues. Germline V gene data show CDR1 as SEHNR and CDR2 as FQNEAQ (reference sequence). Trimming removed 1 base at V and 5 bases at J, with 9 bases between. The rearrangement joins TRBV7-9 to TRBJ2-7; D is perhaps TRBD2 (5 bases). The sample was PBMCs. The clonotype comes from a man aged 55 to 70 with HTLV-1-associated myelopathy (HAM/TSP). CDR3 DNA: TGTGCCAGCAGCTTAGTGCTAGCCCACGAGCAGTACTTC. Amino acid sequence: CASSLVLAHEQYF.